This is a list of T cell receptor beta chains from one sample in a study of blood T cells in healthy people across ages. One entry per CDR3 protein, called by TCRdb with MiXCR from the 5' RACE reads. The sample includes some 1 million distinct CDR3 sequences, over 35% of them seen just once. Sequenced: blood. Receptors were obtained from a woman aged 55-75 years in good health. Each CDR3 is given with its conserved first and last residue. Fields, in order: D gene, V gene, J gene, CDR3 protein, CDR3 DNA. The D gene is left open where the match is weak.

TRBD2	TRBV10-3	TRBJ2-1	CAISESPSGSRNEQFF	TGTGCCATCAGTGAGTCGCCTAGCGGGTCTCGGAATGAGCAGTTCTTC
TRBD2	TRBV11-1	TRBJ2-5	CASSLGLAGGVETQYF	TGTGCCAGCAGCTTAGGACTAGCGGGAGGTGTGGAGACCCAGTACTTC
-	TRBV20-1	TRBJ2-3	CSARESIRRQTDTQYF	TGCAGTGCTAGAGAATCTATTAGACGGCAAACGGATACGCAGTATTTT
-	TRBV7-2	TRBJ2-5	CASSLRGRTYLQETQYF	TGTGCCAGCAGCCTCCGGGGGCGGACCTACCTTCAAGAGACCCAGTACTTC
-	TRBV27	TRBJ1-5	CASSWDGGKGQPQHF	TGTGCCAGCAGTTGGGATGGGGGGAAGGGGCAGCCCCAGCATTTT
-	TRBV13	TRBJ2-1	CVSSSLGQGGNEQFF	TGTGTCAGCAGCTCCCTTGGGCAGGGTGGCAATGAGCAGTTCTTC
TRBD1	TRBV20-1	TRBJ1-6	CSALRTFSGGRSPLHF	TGCAGTGCTCTACGAACGTTCTCAGGGGGTCGGTCACCCCTCCACTTT
-	TRBV30	TRBJ2-3	CAWSVGWTDTQYF	TGTGCCTGGAGTGTAGGGTGGACAGATACGCAGTATTTT
-	TRBV12-3/TRBV12-4	TRBJ2-7	CASSGPGEQYF	TGTGCCAGCAGCGGGCCGGGCGAGCAGTACTTC
-	TRBV20-1	TRBJ2-7	CSAVSRDTAYNEQYF	TGCAGTGCTGTTTCCCGGGACACCGCCTACAATGAGCAGTACTTC